The TCR beta chain under discussion was sequenced for a study of CD8 T cells in Susac syndrome. Study-wide context: Among the Susac syndrome patients sequenced, about 6 had active disease and roughly 8 were in remission. Each patient with Susac syndrome, at the time of blood draw, was therapy-naive, on corticosteroids, or on intravenous immunoglobulin alone.

RNA was extracted with the RNeasy kit, and a quantity of roughly 0.45 to 1 ug was reverse transcribed using random hexamers. TCRdb reprocessed the immunoSEQ multiplex PCR reads with MiXCR, giving one entry per CDR3 protein. The sample lists 95,000 to 150,000 distinct CDR3 sequences, roughly 94% seen once, with roughly 0.29% in the top ten. The sample was CD8+ T cells from PBMCs. The source of this sequence is a human donor with Susac syndrome.

The CDR3 nucleotides are TGCGCCAGCAATAATGGAGGGACTTCGGAGACCCAGTACTTC. Translated: CASNNGGTSETQYF. V and J are TRBV4-1 and TRBJ2-5, with D possibly TRBD2 on 6 matching bases. The germline V gene encodes CDR1 MGHRA and CDR2 YSYEKL. Trimming stripped 7 bases from V and 5 bases from J, with 17 bases between. The CDR3 runs 14 residues.